This T cell receptor beta chain was found in a study of CD8 T cells in Susac syndrome. From germline, CDR1 is SQVTM and CDR2 ANQGSEA. CDR3 length equals 11 residues. J gave up 6 bases and V 7 bases, and 5 bases lay outside the gene matches. A quantity of about 0.5 to 1 ug RNA underwent reverse transcription using random hexamers. TCRdb processed the immunoSEQ multiplex PCR reads anew with MiXCR; each CDR3 protein has one entry. This table has about 240,000 distinct CDR3 sequences, 90% to 96% appearing once. This sequence joins TRBV29-1 and TRBJ1-1; 7 positions agree with TRBD1. The specimen sequenced was CD4+ T cells from PBMCs. This TCR derives from a human donor with Susac syndrome. Here the CDR3 reads CSGGGGPEAFF. The CDR3 coding sequence is TGCAGCGGAGGAGGGGGCCCTGAAGCTTTCTTT.